The rows below give T cell receptor beta chains drawn from one sample of a study of T cells in Graves' hyperthyroidism and ophthalmopathy. One entry per CDR3 protein, called by TCRdb with MiXCR from the multiplex PCR reads. The sample gives approximately 600,000 distinct CDR3 sequences, roughly 14% of which show up once; about 4.5% is in the top ten. Sequenced sample: blood. Every receptor here comes from a middle-aged woman with Graves' ophthalmopathy. Both conserved end residues are part of each CDR3. D genes are given only for firm matches. Not every row has a clone size; where given, it reads once, few, many or a size class.

>TRBJ2-7|NA|NA|TRBV5-1
CASSLKQGYELYF
TGCGCCAGCAGCTTGAAGCAGGGTTACGAGCTGTACTTC
>TRBJ2-1|NA|many|TRBV6-1
CATWAMSAYNEQFF
TGTGCCACATGGGCGATGTCTGCCTACAATGAGCAGTTCTTC
>TRBJ2-7|NA|many|TRBV6-5
CASSSKGSYEQYF
TGTGCCAGCAGTTCCAAAGGCTCCTACGAGCAGTACTTC
>TRBJ2-7|TRBD1|NA|TRBV28
CASSLGPRAGGKDEQYF
TGTGCCAGCTCCCTGGGACCAAGGGCAGGGGGTAAGGACGAGCAGTACTTC
>TRBJ2-7|TRBD1|many|TRBV27
CASSKGQSPGEQYF
TGTGCCAGCAGTAAGGGACAGTCCCCGGGGGAGCAGTACTTC
>TRBJ2-7|TRBD1|NA|TRBV18
CASSRGTGAYEQYF
TGTGCCAGCTCACGGGGGACAGGGGCTTACGAGCAGTACTTC
>TRBJ2-7|NA|many|TRBV4-3
CASSQDGGQGVTYEQYF
TGCGCCAGCAGCCAAGATGGGGGGCAGGGCGTCACCTACGAGCAGTACTTC
>TRBJ1-2|NA|many|TRBV6-5
CASSRDTANYGYTF
TGTGCCAGCAGCCGGGACACTGCTAACTATGGCTACACCTTC
>TRBJ2-6|NA|many|TRBV7-2
CASSFEGAGANVLTF
TGTGCCAGCAGCTTTGAGGGGGCTGGGGCCAACGTCCTGACTTTC
>TRBJ1-1|NA|many|TRBV6-5
CASSYSMGGGHTEAFF
TGTGCCAGCAGTTACTCGATGGGGGGGGGACACACTGAAGCTTTCTTT
>TRBJ1-5|TRBD1|many|TRBV28
CASSLSSGTGDQPQHF
TGTGCCAGCAGTTTGAGTTCCGGGACAGGGGATCAGCCCCAGCATTTT
>TRBJ2-7|TRBD2|NA|TRBV5-1
CASSFGLAGGIYEQYF
TGCGCCAGCAGCTTCGGACTAGCGGGAGGTATTTACGAGCAGTACTTC
>TRBJ2-7|NA|many|TRBV6-1
CASSEGSGLSYEQYF
TGTGCCAGCAGTGAAGGGAGCGGACTTTCCTACGAGCAGTACTTC
>TRBJ1-1|NA|many|TRBV2
CASSDGATREAFF
TGTGCCAGCAGTGACGGAGCGACACGTGAAGCTTTCTTT
>TRBJ1-6|TRBD1|many|TRBV6-1
CASRETGWNSPLHF
TGTGCCAGCAGAGAGACAGGGTGGAATTCACCCCTCCACTTT
>TRBJ2-7|NA|few|TRBV28
CASSLDRVSGSEYEQYF
TGTGCCAGCAGTTTGGACAGGGTGAGCGGGAGTGAATACGAGCAGTACTTC
>TRBJ2-7|NA|many|TRBV20-1
CSAIQAKKRYEQYF
TGCAGTGCTATTCAAGCGAAGAAAAGATACGAGCAGTACTTC
>TRBJ2-5|NA|many|TRBV20-1
CSARGLVWQETQYF
TGCAGTGCTAGAGGACTAGTCTGGCAAGAGACCCAGTACTTC
>TRBJ1-3|NA|few|TRBV9
CASSAESGGSGNTIYF
TGTGCCAGCAGCGCAGAGAGTGGGGGCTCTGGAAACACCATATATTTT
>TRBJ1-6|NA|many|TRBV4-2
CASSQEGDSPLHF
TGTGCCAGCAGCCAAGAAGGGGATTCACCCCTCCACTTT
>TRBJ1-2|NA|many|TRBV7-2
CASSLVAGPGYGYTF
TGTGCCAGCAGCTTAGTTGCGGGGCCGGGCTATGGCTACACCTTC
>TRBJ2-7|NA|NA|TRBV12-3/TRBV12-4
CASSPEGRYEQYF
TGTGCCAGCAGTCCAGAGGGGAGGTACGAGCAGTACTTC
>TRBJ2-4|NA|NA|TRBV6-5
CASSYSADSPYQYF
TGTGCCAGCAGTTACTCGGCCGACAGTCCTTATCAGTACTTC
>TRBJ2-6|NA|many|TRBV19
CASTFVGTGANVLTF
TGTGCCAGTACGTTCGTAGGGACTGGGGCCAACGTCCTGACTTTC
>TRBJ2-4|TRBD1|many|TRBV6-2/TRBV6-3
CASSWDRSREPVAKNIQYF
TGTGCCAGCAGCTGGGACAGGTCTCGAGAACCAGTAGCCAAAAACATTCAGTACTTC
>TRBJ1-2|NA|many|TRBV20-1
CSARDYLDSYGYTF
TGCAGTGCTAGAGATTACCTGGACAGCTATGGCTACACCTTC
>TRBJ2-7|NA|many|TRBV6-1
CASGQGGSYEQYF
TGTGCCAGCGGGCAGGGGGGATCCTACGAGCAGTACTTC
>TRBJ2-5|NA|many|TRBV11-2
CASSLGRFGRGQETQYF
TGTGCCAGCAGCTTAGGTCGGTTCGGGAGAGGACAAGAGACCCAGTACTTC
>TRBJ1-1|TRBD1|NA|TRBV11-2
CASSRAMGQGSGEAFF
TGTGCCAGCAGCCGCGCAATGGGACAGGGGTCGGGTGAAGCTTTCTTT
>TRBJ1-2|NA|many|TRBV5-6
CASSWTAPEGYTF
TGTGCCAGCAGCTGGACGGCTCCGGAAGGCTACACCTTC
>TRBJ2-7|NA|NA|TRBV5-1
CASGPGEPYERYF
TGCGCCAGCGGGCCGGGAGAGCCCTACGAGCGGTACTTC
>TRBJ2-7|NA|few|TRBV12-3/TRBV12-4
CASSSSGPLIEQYF
TGTGCCAGCAGTTCCTCCGGGCCATTGATCGAGCAGTACTTC
>TRBJ1-2|NA|many|TRBV28
CASSRTVASGYTF
TGTGCCAGCAGCCGAACGGTGGCATCTGGCTACACCTTC